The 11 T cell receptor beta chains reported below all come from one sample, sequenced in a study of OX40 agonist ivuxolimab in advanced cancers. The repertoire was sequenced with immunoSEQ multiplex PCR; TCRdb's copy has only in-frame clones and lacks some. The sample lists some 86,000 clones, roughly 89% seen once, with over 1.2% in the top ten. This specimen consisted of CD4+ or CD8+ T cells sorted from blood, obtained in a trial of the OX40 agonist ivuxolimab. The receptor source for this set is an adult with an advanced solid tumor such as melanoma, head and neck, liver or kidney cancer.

DNA of the CDR3: TGTGCCAGCAGCCAAGAAGGCCTCTATGGCTACACCTTC. Encoded protein: CASSQEGLYGYTF. The chain employs TRBV4-2 and TRBJ1-2; unclear D gene. Germline CDR1 is LGHNA and CDR2 is YNFKEQ. This CDR3 is built from 13 residues. The V gene lost 0 bases and the J gene lost 4 bases, with 6 bases spanning the gap.

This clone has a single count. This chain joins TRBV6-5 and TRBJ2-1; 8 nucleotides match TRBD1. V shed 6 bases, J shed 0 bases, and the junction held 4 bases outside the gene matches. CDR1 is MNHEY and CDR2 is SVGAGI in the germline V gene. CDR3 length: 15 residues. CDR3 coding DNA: TGTGCCAGCAGCACCGACAGGGGCTCCTACAATGAGCAGTTCTTC. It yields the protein CASSTDRGSYNEQFF.

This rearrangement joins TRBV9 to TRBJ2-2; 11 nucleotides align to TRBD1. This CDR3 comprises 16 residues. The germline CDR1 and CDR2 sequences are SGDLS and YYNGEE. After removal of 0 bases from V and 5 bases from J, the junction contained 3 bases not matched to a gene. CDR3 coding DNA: TGTGCCAGCAGCGTAGCTGGACAGGGGGCGACCGGGGAGCTGTTTTTT. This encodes CASSVAGQGATGELFF.

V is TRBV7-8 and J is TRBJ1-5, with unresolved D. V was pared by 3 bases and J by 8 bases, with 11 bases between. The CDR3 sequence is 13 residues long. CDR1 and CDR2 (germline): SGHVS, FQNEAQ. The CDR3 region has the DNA TGTGCCAGCAGCTTGGGCCGTCTAAAGCCCCAGCATTTT. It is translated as CASSLGRLKPQHF.

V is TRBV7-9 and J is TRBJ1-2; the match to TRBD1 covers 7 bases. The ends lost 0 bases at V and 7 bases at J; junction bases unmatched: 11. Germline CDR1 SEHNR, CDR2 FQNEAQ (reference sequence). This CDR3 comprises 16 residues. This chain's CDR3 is CASSLATGQTFGGYTF. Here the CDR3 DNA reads TGTGCCAGCAGCTTAGCGACAGGGCAGACTTTTGGTGGCTACACCTTC.

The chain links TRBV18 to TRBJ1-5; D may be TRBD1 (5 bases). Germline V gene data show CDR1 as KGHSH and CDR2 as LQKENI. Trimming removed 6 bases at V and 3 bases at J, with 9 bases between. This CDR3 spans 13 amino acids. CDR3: CASSEGTNQPQHF. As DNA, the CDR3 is TGTGCCAGCTCCGAGGGGACCAATCAGCCCCAGCATTTT.

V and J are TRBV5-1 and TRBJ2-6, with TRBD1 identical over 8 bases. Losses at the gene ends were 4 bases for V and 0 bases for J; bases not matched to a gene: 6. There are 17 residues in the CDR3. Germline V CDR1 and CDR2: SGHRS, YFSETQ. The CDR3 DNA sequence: TGCGCCAGCAGCCGAGGGACAGGTAGCTCTGGGGCCAACGTCCTGACTTTC. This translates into CASSRGTGSSGANVLTF.

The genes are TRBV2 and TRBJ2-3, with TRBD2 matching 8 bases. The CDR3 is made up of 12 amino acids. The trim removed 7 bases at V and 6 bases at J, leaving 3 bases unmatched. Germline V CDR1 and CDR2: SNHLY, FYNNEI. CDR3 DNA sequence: TGTGCCAGCACCCCGGGAGGGGATACGCAGTATTTT. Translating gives CASTPGGDTQYF.

In DNA, the CDR3 is TGTGCCAGCAGCCGTCGTACAGGGCCTACCCTATCTGGTGGCTACACCTTC. Its translation is CASSRRTGPTLSGGYTF. This chain joins TRBV9 and TRBJ1-2; D is possibly TRBD1 (6 bases). Trimming took off 4 bases at V and 7 bases at J, with 26 bases between the two ends. CDR3 length equals 17 residues. Germline CDR1 reads SGDLS; CDR2 reads YYNGEE.

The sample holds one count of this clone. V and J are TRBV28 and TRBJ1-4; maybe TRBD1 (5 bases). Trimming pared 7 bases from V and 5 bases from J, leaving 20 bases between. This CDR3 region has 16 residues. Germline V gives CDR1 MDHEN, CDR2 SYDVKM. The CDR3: CASTRDAVQLNEKLFF. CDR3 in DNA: TGTGCCAGCACGAGGGACGCAGTCCAACTAAATGAAAAACTGTTTTTT.

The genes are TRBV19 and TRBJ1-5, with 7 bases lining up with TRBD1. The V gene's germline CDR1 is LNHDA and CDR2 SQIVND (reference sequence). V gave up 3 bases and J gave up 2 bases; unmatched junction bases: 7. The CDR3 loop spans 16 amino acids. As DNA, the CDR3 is TGTGCCAGTAGTATTACAGGGGTGATTGGCAATCAGCCCCAGCATTTT. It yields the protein CASSITGVIGNQPQHF.